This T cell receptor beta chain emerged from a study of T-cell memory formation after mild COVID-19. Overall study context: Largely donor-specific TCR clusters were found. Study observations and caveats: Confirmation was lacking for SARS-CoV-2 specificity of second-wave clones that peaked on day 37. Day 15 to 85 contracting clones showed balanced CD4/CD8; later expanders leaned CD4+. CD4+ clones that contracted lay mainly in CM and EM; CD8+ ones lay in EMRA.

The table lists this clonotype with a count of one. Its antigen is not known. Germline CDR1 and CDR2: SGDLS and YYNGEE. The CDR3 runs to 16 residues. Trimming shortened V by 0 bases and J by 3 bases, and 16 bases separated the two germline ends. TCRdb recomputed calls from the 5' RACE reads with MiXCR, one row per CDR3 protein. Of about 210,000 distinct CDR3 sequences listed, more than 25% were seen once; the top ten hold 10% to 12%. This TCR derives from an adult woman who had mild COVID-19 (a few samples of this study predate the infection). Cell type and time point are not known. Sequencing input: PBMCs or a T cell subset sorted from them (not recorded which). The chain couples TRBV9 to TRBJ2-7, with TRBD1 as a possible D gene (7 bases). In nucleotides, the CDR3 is TGTGCCAGCAGCGTAGGTAGCGGAGGGGGCAGCTACGAGCAGTACTTC. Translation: CASSVGSGGGSYEQYF.